Included here is one T cell receptor beta chain sequence, with context. This record belongs to a study of blood T cell repertoires in COVID-19. Clones were sequenced by immunoSEQ multiplex PCR, and TCRdb holds only the in-frame ones, with some missing. The table records 250,000 to 350,000 clones, around 89% of them present only once. This CDR3 comprises 14 residues. Germline assignment: CDR1 SGHVS and CDR2 FQNEAQ. V was cut by 5 bases and J by 0 bases, with 10 bases left in between. This chain uses TRBV7-8 with TRBJ1-1, with TRBD1 as a possible D gene (5 bases). The clonotype originates from a man aged 30-40 years with acute or convalescent COVID-19. Sequencing was done on a sample of peripheral blood. This CDR3 reads CASSRLDMNTEAFF. Here the CDR3 DNA reads TGTGCCAGCAGCCGATTGGACATGAACACTGAAGCTTTCTTT.